This is a list of T cell receptor beta chains from one sample in a study of sequential checkpoint blockade in melanoma. Sequencing used immunoSEQ multiplex PCR; TCRdb keeps in-frame clones, though not all of them. The repertoire holds more than 9,500 clones, with almost 75% as singletons. Source: CD8+ T cells sorted from blood (inferred from file names), taken from a patient given nivolumab and ipilimumab in sequence. The origin of the receptors is a human donor with melanoma. Each CDR3 is given with its conserved first and last residue. D genes are given only for firm matches. Part of the rows lack a size; the others show once, few, many or a class for expanded clones.

v_gene	abundance	j_gene	d_gene	CDR3aa
TRBV27	NA	TRBJ1-2	NA	CASSFVANYGYTF
TRBV7-8	NA	TRBJ2-3	TRBD2	CASSLVLAGADTQYF
TRBV18	NA	TRBJ1-6	TRBD1	CASRDRGNSPLHF
TRBV7-6	medium-sized	TRBJ2-7	TRBD1	CASSGRTGGEQYF
TRBV7-9	NA	TRBJ1-6	NA	CASSGTQYNSPLHF
TRBV12-2	NA	TRBJ1-2	NA	CASRFAGTGVYGYTF
TRBV7-9	NA	TRBJ2-1	TRBD1	CASSPQGASYNEQFF
TRBV27	NA	TRBJ1-5	TRBD1	CASRTGNQPQHF
TRBV6-1	NA	TRBJ1-3	NA	CASSARAQVGGNTIYF
TRBV28	NA	TRBJ1-1	NA	CASRTGKNTEAFF
TRBV27	NA	TRBJ2-1	TRBD2	CASNRLAGGLSSYNEQFF
TRBV21-1	few	TRBJ1-2	NA	CASTADRGQHYGYTF
TRBV5-1	NA	TRBJ2-1	TRBD2	CASSPRTSGSYNEQFF
TRBV5-8	NA	TRBJ1-2	NA	CASRYYYYGYTF
TRBV6-5	NA	TRBJ2-7	TRBD2	CASSYGGGSYEQYF
TRBV7-3	NA	TRBJ2-3	TRBD2	CASSSSSGTDTQYF
TRBV19	NA	TRBJ2-1	TRBD2	CASSVPSGSLGEQFF
TRBV6-4	NA	TRBJ2-2	NA	CASSDTETGELFF
TRBV19	NA	TRBJ2-3	TRBD2	CASSIGPTSGSFTDTQYF
TRBV19	few	TRBJ1-4	NA	CASSIYELPNEKLFF
TRBV6-5	NA	TRBJ2-7	TRBD1	CASSYGSGTGAYEQYF
TRBV28	NA	TRBJ1-2	NA	CASSLYVGHYGDYTF
TRBV6-5	NA	TRBJ1-2	TRBD1	CASGVTGDYGYTF
TRBV6-5	few	TRBJ1-5	TRBD1	CASTPGTGFGQPQHF
TRBV16	NA	TRBJ1-4	NA	CASSHTGSTNEKLFF
TRBV7-9	NA	TRBJ2-1	NA	CASSDTTGTHNEQFF
TRBV5-1	few	TRBJ1-1	NA	CASSFPGDAEAFF
TRBV6-1	NA	TRBJ2-5	TRBD1	CATRTGQETQYF